The 16 T cell receptor beta chains presented below share a single source sample, sequenced in a study of blood T cell repertoires in COVID-19. Repertoires were generated with immunoSEQ multiplex PCR, while TCRdb's copy carries only in-frame clones and drops some. The sample records about 170,000 clones, about 83% being singletons. The sequenced material came from peripheral blood. The receptors were gathered from a woman in her 70s who had recovered from COVID-19.

The chain has TRBV5-1 and TRBJ2-4; D is possibly TRBD1 (5 bases). The germline gives CDR1 SGHRS, CDR2 YFSETQ. V dropped 2 bases and J dropped 3 bases, with 18 bases sitting between them. The CDR3 spans 17 residues. The CDR3 loop reads CASSFGAQLVDKNIQYF. CDR3 sequence (DNA): TGCGCCAGCAGCTTTGGGGCCCAGTTGGTGGACAAAAACATTCAGTACTTC.

V is TRBV30 and J is TRBJ1-2, with a possible D match to TRBD1 (6 bases). V was pared by 3 bases and J by 4 bases, with 27 bases between. This CDR3 contains 18 residues. Germline CDR1 and CDR2: GTSNPN and SVGIG (reference sequence). This CDR3 reads CAWRGQQGFDGGAYGYTF. The DNA for the CDR3 is TGTGCCTGGAGGGGGCAACAGGGTTTCGATGGGGGAGCCTATGGCTACACCTTC.

The V call is TRBV6-5, the J call TRBJ1-2; 10 bases line up with TRBD1. This CDR3 region has 13 residues. CDR1 is MNHEY and CDR2 is SVGAGI in the germline V gene. V lost 5 bases to trimming and J lost 7 bases; unmatched junction nucleotides: 4. Here the CDR3 reads CASSRDRGGGYTF. For the CDR3, the DNA is TGTGCCAGCAGTAGGGACAGGGGAGGTGGCTACACCTTC.

The chain is built from TRBV19 and TRBJ2-3; 9 nucleotides agree with TRBD2. The J segment lost 4 bases and the V segment lost 5 bases, leaving 10 bases of the junction unmatched. The germline gives CDR1 LNHDA, CDR2 SQIVND (reference sequence). This CDR3 has 16 residues. CDR3 loop: CASSARGRGGADTQYF. CDR3 sequence (DNA): TGTGCCAGTAGTGCCCGTGGGCGGGGGGGGGCAGATACGCAGTATTTT.

This rearrangement joins TRBV6-1 to TRBJ1-1, with D uncertain. Germline V gene lookup returns CDR1 MNHNS and CDR2 SASEGT. The CDR3 sequence is 15 residues long. Trimming removed 2 bases from V and 1 base from J, with 11 bases in between. CDR3 residues: CASSELSAGNTEAFF. The CDR3 nucleotides read TGTGCCAGCAGTGAACTTTCGGCAGGGAACACTGAAGCTTTCTTT.

This chain links TRBV6-5 with TRBJ2-1, with TRBD2 matching 7 bases. Germline CDR1 MNHEY, CDR2 SVGAGI. Trimming at V came to 0 bases and at J to 15 bases, leaving 17 bases not matched to a gene. The CDR3 contains 16 residues. The CDR3 region is CASSYSEVARESPRFF. The CDR3 DNA reads as TGTGCCAGCAGTTACTCTGAAGTGGCGCGGGAGTCCCCGCGGTTCTTC.

The chain joins TRBV10-3 to TRBJ2-3; 13 nucleotides line up with TRBD2. J lost 3 bases, V lost 7 bases, and 4 bases had no gene match. Germline assignment: CDR1 ENHRY and CDR2 SYGVKD. This CDR3 is 15 amino acids long. The CDR3 loop is CAIKPGLAGTDTQYF. The DNA for the CDR3 is TGTGCCATCAAACCGGGACTAGCGGGGACAGATACGCAGTATTTT.

This rearrangement joins TRBV4-1 to TRBJ2-1; possible D gene TRBD2, 6 bases. This CDR3 is 18 amino acids long. Trimming removed 1 base from V and 0 bases from J, with 16 bases in between. Germline assignment: CDR1 MGHRA and CDR2 YSYEKL. The CDR3 reads CASSQGGGRGSSYNEQFF. Here the CDR3 DNA reads TGCGCCAGCAGCCAAGGTGGGGGTCGGGGGAGCTCCTACAATGAGCAGTTCTTC.

The chain joins TRBV28 to TRBJ2-1, with TRBD1 matching over 7 bases. In germline, CDR1 is MDHEN, CDR2 SYDVKM. The CDR3 has 12 amino acids. The V and J ends lost 10 bases and 9 bases, in that order; junction bases with no gene match: 9. For the CDR3, the DNA is TGTGCCACCAGGCCCCCAGGGGGTGAGCAGTTCTTC. Its protein product is CATRPPGGEQFF. Based on the CDR3 plus reference TRBV28 and TRBJ2-1, the full variable domain is DVKVTQSSRYLVKRTGEKVFLECVQDMDHENMFWYRQDPGLGLRLIYFSYDVKMKEKGDIPEGYSVSREKKERFSLILESASTNQTSMYLCATRPPGGEQFFGPGTRLTVL.

This chain connects TRBV30 to TRBJ2-3; the D gene is possibly TRBD2 (5 bases). Germline loops: CDR1 GTSNPN, CDR2 SVGIG (reference sequence). The CDR3 covers 11 residues. V was cut by 3 bases and J by 6 bases, with 7 bases left in between. The CDR3 bases are TGTGCCTGGAGCTCGGGGGATACGCAGTATTTT. As protein: CAWSSGDTQYF.

This clone was observed a few times. This chain connects TRBV11-3 to TRBJ1-3; a possible D gene is TRBD1 (6 bases). V was cut by 10 bases and J by 0 bases, with 13 bases left in between. The CDR3 is made up of 14 amino acids. From germline, CDR1 is SGHNT and CDR2 YENEEA. The CDR3 protein is CATRRGRSGNTIYF. DNA for the CDR3: TGTGCCACCCGCAGGGGCCGCTCTGGAAACACCATATATTTT.

On this clone: The sample holds other DNA sequences that translate to the same CDR3. V and J are TRBV10-2 and TRBJ2-3, with D unresolved. Trimming left V 4 bases short and J 6 bases short, with 5 bases between. Germline V gene data show CDR1 as WSHSY and CDR2 as SAAADI. The CDR3 runs to 11 residues. This chain's CDR3 is CASSGRDTQYF. CDR3 nucleotides: TGCGCCAGCAGTGGTCGGGATACGCAGTATTTT.

The chain couples TRBV2 to TRBJ1-4, with 8 bases that match TRBD1. V lost 6 bases and J lost 6; bases outside the gene matches: 9. The CDR3 spans 15 residues. CDR1 SNHLY and CDR2 FYNNEI come from the germline V gene. In DNA, the CDR3 is TGTGCCAGCAGCCCCCGTGTGACAGGGGATGAAAAACTGTTTTTT. Translation gives CASSPRVTGDEKLFF.

The V and J genes are TRBV5-1 and TRBJ1-5, with D possibly matching TRBD1 (5 bases). The CDR3 is 18 residues long. Trimming shortened V by 3 bases and J by 0 bases, and 19 bases separated the two germline ends. Germline assignment: CDR1 SGHRS and CDR2 YFSETQ. CDR3 residues: CASSWGVVKVSSNQPQHF. For the CDR3, the DNA is TGCGCCAGCAGCTGGGGGGTTGTAAAAGTTAGTAGCAATCAGCCCCAGCATTTT. Drawing the rest from reference TRBV5-1 and TRBJ1-5, the complete variable domain is KAGVTQTPRYLIKTRGQQVTLSCSPISGHRSVSWYQQTPGQGLQFLFEYFSETQRNKGNFPGRFSGRQFSNSRSEMNVSTLELGDSALYLCASSWGVVKVSSNQPQHFGDGTRLSIL.

The chain joins TRBV5-4 to TRBJ1-1; the D is unclear. The V gene's germline CDR1 is SGHNT and CDR2 YYREEE (reference sequence). The CDR3 covers 15 residues. V shed 2 bases and J shed 10 bases, with 21 bases lying between them. DNA for the CDR3: TGTGCCAGCAGCTTTGGATCAGTGGGCATGGAGGGAGCTTTCTTT. This gives the protein CASSFGSVGMEGAFF.

This chain joins TRBV5-4 and TRBJ2-1, with TRBD2 matching 7 bases. This CDR3 has 17 residues. The germline V gene has CDR1 SGHNT and CDR2 YYREEE (reference sequence). The J segment lost 7 bases and the V segment lost 4 bases, leaving 17 bases of the junction unmatched. This CDR3 is CASSLGGRAPPRNEQFF. CDR3 DNA: TGTGCCAGCAGCCTGGGGGGGAGGGCCCCCCCGAGGAATGAGCAGTTCTTC.